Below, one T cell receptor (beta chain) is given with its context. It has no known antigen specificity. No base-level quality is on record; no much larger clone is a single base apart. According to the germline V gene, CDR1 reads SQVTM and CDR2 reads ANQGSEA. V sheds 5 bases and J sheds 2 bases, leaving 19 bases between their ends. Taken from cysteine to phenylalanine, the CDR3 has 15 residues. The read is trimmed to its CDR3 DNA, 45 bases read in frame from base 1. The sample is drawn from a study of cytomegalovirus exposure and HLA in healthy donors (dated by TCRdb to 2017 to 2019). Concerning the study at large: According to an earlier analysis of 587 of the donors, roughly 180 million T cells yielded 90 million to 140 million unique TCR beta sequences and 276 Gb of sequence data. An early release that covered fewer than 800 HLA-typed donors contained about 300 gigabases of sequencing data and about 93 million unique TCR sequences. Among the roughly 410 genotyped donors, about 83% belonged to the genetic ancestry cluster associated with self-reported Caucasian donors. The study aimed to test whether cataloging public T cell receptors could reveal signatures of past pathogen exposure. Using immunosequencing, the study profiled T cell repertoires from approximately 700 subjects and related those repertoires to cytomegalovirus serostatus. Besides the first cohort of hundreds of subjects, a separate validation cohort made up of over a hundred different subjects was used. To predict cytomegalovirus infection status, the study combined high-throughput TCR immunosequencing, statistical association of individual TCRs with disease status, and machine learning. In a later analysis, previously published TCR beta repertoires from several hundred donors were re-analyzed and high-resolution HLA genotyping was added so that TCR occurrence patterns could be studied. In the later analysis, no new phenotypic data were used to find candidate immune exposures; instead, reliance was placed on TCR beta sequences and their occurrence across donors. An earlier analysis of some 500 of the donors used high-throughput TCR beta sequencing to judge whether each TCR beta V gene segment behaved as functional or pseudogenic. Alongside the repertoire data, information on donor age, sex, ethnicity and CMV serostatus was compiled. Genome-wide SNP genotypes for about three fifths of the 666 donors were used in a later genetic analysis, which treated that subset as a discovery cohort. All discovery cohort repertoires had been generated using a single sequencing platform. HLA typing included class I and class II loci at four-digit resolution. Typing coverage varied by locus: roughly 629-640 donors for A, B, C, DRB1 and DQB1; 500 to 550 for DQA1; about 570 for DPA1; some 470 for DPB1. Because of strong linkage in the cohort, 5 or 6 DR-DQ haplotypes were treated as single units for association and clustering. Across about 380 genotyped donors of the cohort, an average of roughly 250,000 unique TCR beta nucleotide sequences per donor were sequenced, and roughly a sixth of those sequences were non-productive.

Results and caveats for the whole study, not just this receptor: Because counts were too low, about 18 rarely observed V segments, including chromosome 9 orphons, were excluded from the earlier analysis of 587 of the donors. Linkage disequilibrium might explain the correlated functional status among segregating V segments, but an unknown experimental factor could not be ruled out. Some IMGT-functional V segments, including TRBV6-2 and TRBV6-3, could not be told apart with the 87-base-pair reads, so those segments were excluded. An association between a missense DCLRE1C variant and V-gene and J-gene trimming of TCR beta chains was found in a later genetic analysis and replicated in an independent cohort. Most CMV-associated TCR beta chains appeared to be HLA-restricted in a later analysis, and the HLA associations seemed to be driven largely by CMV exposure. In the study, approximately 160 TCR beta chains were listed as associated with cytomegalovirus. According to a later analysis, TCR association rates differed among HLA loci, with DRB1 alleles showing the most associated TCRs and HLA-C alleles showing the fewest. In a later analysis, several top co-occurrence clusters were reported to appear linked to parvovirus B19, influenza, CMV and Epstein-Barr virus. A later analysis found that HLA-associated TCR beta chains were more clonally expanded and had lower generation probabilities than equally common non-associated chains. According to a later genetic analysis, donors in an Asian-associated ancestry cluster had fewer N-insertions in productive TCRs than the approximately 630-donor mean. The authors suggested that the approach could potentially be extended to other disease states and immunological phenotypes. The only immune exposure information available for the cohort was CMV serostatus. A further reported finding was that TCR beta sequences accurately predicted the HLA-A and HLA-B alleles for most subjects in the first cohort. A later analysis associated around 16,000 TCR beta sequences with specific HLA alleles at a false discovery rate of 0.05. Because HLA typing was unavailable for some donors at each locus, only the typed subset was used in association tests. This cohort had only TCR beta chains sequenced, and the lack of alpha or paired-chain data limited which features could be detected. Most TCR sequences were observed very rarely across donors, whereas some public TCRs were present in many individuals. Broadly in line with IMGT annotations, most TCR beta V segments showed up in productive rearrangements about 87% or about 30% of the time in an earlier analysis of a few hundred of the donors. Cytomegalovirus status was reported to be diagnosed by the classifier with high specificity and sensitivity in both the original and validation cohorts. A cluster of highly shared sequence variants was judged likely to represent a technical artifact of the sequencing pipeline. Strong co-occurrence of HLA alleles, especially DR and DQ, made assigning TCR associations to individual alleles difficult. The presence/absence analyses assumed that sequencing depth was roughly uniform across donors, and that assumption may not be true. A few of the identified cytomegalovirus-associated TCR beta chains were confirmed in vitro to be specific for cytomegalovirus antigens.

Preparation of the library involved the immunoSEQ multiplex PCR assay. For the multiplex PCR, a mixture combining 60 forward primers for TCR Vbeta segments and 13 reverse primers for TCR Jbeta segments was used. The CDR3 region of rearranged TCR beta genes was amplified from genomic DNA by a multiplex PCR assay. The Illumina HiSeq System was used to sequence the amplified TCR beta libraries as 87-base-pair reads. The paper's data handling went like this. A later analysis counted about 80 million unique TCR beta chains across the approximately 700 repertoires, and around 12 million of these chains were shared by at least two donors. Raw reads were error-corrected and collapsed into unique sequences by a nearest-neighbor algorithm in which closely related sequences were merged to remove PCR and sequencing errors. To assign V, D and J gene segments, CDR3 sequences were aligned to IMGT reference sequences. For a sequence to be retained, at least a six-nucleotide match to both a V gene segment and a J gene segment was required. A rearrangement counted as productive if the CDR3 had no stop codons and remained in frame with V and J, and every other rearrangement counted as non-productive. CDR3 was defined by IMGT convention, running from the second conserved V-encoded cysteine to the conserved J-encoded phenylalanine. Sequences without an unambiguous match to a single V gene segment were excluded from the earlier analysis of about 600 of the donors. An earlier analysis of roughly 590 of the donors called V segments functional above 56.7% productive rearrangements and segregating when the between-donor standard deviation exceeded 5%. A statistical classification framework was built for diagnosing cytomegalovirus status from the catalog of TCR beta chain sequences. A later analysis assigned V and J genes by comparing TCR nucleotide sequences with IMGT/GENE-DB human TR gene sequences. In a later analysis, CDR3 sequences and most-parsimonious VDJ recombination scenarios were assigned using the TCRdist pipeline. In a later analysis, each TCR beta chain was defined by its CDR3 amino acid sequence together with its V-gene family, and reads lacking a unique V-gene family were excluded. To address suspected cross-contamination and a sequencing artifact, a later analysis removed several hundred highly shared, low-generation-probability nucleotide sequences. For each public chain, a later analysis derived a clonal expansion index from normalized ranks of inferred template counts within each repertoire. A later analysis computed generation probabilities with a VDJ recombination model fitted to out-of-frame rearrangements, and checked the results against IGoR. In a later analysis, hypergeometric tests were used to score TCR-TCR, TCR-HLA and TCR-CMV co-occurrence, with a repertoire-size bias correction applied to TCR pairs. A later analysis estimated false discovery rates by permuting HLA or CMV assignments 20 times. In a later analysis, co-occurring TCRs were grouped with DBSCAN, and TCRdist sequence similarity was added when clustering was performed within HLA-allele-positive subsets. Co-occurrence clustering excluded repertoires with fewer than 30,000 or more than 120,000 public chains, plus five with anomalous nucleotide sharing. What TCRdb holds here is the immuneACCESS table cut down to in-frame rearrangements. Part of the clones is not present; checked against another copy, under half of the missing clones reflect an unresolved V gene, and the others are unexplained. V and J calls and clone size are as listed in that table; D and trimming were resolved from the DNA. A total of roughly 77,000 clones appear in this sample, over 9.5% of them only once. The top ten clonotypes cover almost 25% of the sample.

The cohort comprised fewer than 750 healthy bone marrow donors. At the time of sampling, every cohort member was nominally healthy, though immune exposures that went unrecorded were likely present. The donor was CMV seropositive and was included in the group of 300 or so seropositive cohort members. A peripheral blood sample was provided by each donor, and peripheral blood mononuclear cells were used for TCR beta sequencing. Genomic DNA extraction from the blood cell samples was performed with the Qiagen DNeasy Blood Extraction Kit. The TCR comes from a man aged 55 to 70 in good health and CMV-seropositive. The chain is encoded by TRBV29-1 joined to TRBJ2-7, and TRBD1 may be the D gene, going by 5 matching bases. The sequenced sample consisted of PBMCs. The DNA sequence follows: TGCAGCGTTACACAGGACCGGATAAAACCCTACGAGCAGTACTTC. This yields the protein CSVTQDRIKPYEQYF.